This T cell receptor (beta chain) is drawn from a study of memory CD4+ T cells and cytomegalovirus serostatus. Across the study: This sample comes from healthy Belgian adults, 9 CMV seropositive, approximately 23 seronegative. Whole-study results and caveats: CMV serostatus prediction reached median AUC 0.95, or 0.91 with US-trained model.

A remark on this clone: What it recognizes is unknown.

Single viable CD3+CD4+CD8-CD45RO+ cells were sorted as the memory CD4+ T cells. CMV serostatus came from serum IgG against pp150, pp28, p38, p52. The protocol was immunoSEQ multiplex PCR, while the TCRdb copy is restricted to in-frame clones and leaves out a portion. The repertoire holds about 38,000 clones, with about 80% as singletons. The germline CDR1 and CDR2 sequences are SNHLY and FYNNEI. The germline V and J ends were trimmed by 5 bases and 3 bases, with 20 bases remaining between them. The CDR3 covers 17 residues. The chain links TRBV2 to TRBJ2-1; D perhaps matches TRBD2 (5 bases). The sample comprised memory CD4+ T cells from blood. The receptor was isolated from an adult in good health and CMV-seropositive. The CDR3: CASSPRQAAQVYNEQFF. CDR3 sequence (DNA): TGTGCCAGCAGTCCTAGACAAGCGGCCCAAGTCTACAATGAGCAGTTCTTC. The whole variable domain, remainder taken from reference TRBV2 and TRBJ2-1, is EPEVTQTPSHQVTQMGQEVILRCVPISNHLYFYWYRQILGQKVEFLVSFYNNEISEKSEIFDDQFSVERPDGSNFTLKIRSTKLEDSAMYFCASSPRQAAQVYNEQFFGPGTRLTVL.